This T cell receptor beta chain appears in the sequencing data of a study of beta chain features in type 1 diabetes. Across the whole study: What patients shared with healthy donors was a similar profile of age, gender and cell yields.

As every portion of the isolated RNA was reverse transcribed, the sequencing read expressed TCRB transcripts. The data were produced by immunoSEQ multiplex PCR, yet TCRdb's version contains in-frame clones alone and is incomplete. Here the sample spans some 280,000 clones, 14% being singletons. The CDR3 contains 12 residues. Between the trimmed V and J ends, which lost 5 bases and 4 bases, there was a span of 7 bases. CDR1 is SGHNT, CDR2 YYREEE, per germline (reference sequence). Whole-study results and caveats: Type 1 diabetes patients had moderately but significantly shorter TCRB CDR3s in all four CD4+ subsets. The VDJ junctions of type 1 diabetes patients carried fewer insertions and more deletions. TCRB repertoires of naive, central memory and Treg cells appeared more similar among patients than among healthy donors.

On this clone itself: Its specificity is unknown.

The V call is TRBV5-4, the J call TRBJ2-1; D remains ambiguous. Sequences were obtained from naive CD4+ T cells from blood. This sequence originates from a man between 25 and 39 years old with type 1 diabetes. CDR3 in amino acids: CASSLYYNEQFF. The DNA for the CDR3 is TGTGCCAGCAGTCTCTATTACAATGAGCAGTTCTTC.